This TCR beta chain emerged from a study of T-cell memory formation after mild COVID-19. J was trimmed by 4 bases and V by 2 bases; bases with no gene match: 12. This CDR3 spans 18 amino acids. CDR1 LGHNA and CDR2 YSLEER come from the germline V gene. MiXCR was run by TCRdb on the 5' RACE reads, yielding one entry per CDR3 protein. The sample records tens of thousands of distinct CDR3 sequences, over 12% being singletons. The chain is built from TRBV4-3 and TRBJ1-4; 8 bases fit TRBD1. The sequence was obtained from a man younger than 35 who had mild COVID-19 (a few samples of this study predate the infection). Cell type and time point are not known. Sequenced material: PBMCs or a T cell subset sorted from them (not recorded which). The CDR3 protein is CASSQRKDRTGFNEKLFF. CDR3 coding DNA: TGCGCCAGCAGCCAACGAAAGGATAGGACAGGGTTTAATGAAAAACTGTTTTTT.